Each of the 24 T cell receptor beta chains below was sequenced from the same sample in a study of cytotoxic CD8 clonotypes in ibrutinib-treated CLL. Profiled with immunoSEQ multiplex PCR; TCRdb holds only in-frame clones, not every one. The sample yields hundreds of thousands of clones, about 77% seen once. Sequences were derived from PBMCs, sampled before ibrutinib treatment. These receptors were collected from a human donor with chronic lymphocytic leukemia.

The chain uses TRBV30 and TRBJ1-2, with TRBD1 as a possible D gene (5 bases). Germline-derived CDR1 and CDR2 are GTSNPN and SVGIG (reference sequence). This CDR3 has 11 amino acids. CDR3 DNA sequence: TGTAGTAGGGACCTGATCTATGGCTACACCTTC. It encodes CSRDLIYGYTF.

The chain has TRBV4-3 and TRBJ2-1; 8 bases agree with TRBD2. The CDR3 consists of 17 residues. Germline V CDR1 and CDR2: LGHNA, YSLEER. The V and J ends lost 0 bases and 0 bases, in that order; junction bases with no gene match: 4. The CDR3 nucleotides read TGCGCCAGCAGCCAAGAAACTAGCGGCCTCTCCTACAATGAGCAGTTCTTC. Its translation is CASSQETSGLSYNEQFF.

V is TRBV18 and J is TRBJ2-2, with D unclear. The V and J ends lost 0 bases and 7 bases respectively, with 9 bases between them. The V gene's germline CDR1 is KGHSH and CDR2 LQKENI. This CDR3 spans 14 amino acids. The CDR3 nucleotides are TGTGCCAGCTCACCACCGGTGTGGAGCGGGGAGCTGTTTTTT. Its translation: CASSPPVWSGELFF.

The chain combines TRBV6-4 with TRBJ2-1, with D unresolved. Germline values: CDR1 MRHNA, CDR2 SNTAGT. Trimming cost V 0 bases and J 10 bases, with 10 bases left between them. The CDR3 length is 13 residues. The CDR3 DNA is TGTGCCAGCAGTGACTCAGGAGCGAGAGAGCAGTTCTTC. It translates to CASSDSGAREQFF.

The chain links TRBV29-1 to TRBJ1-5; a weak D match, TRBD1 (5 bases). Trimming took off 4 bases at V and 6 bases at J, with 13 bases between the two ends. Germline assignment: CDR1 SQVTM and CDR2 ANQGSEA. CDR3 length: 13 residues. The CDR3 DNA follows: TGCAGCGTTGTTACGCAGGGAGGTCAGCCCCAGCATTTT. Amino acid sequence: CSVVTQGGQPQHF. The full variable domain, with the rest looked up from reference TRBV29-1 and TRBJ1-5, is SAVISQKPSRDICQRGTSLTIQCQVDSQVTMMFWYRQQPGQSLTLIATANQGSEATYESGFVIDKFPISRPNLTFSTLTVSNMSPEDSSIYLCSVVTQGGQPQHFGDGTRLSIL.

The chain couples TRBV9 to TRBJ1-3; D might be TRBD1 (6 bases). The germline gives CDR1 SGDLS, CDR2 YYNGEE. CDR3 length: 15 residues. Trimming took off 6 bases at V and 0 bases at J, with 13 bases between the two ends. Here the CDR3 reads CASTDRPDSGNTIYF. CDR3 sequence (DNA): TGTGCCAGCACCGACAGGCCGGACTCTGGAAACACCATATATTTT.

This chain joins TRBV9 and TRBJ2-7, with 11 bases matching TRBD2. After removal of 4 bases from V and 2 bases from J, the junction contained 5 bases not matched to a gene. The germline gives CDR1 SGDLS, CDR2 YYNGEE. This CDR3 has 15 amino acids. DNA of the CDR3: TGTGCCAGCAGCTCAGGGACTAGCGGCGCCTACGAGCAGTACTTC. It translates to CASSSGTSGAYEQYF.

The DNA of the CDR3 is TGTGCCAGCATTAAAGCCCTGACAGGGAACTACGAGCAGTACTTC. This encodes CASIKALTGNYEQYF. J is TRBJ2-7 and V is TRBV6-5, with 7 bases lining up with TRBD1. This CDR3 contains 15 residues. The V segment lost 7 bases and the J segment 3 bases; nucleotides outside the gene matches: 12. The germline CDR1 and CDR2 sequences are MNHEY and SVGAGI.

The chain carries TRBV6-1 and TRBJ1-5, with 12 bases aligning to TRBD1. V trimming: 4 bases; J trimming: 2 bases; junction bases outside the gene matches: 6. The CDR3 spans 17 residues. Germline loops: CDR1 MNHNS, CDR2 SASEGT. The CDR3 DNA is TGTGCCAGCAGTGGGGACAGGGGGCAGGCTGGCAATCAGCCCCAGCATTTT. Its protein product is CASSGDRGQAGNQPQHF.

The chain employs TRBV9 and TRBJ2-1; 9 positions agree with TRBD1. Unmatched junction bases numbered 20, after V lost 3 bases and J lost 7 bases. This CDR3 has 19 amino acids. From germline, CDR1 is SGDLS and CDR2 YYNGEE. This CDR3 reads CASSASGTGSAAIRNEQFF. The CDR3 coding sequence is TGTGCCAGCAGCGCCTCCGGGACAGGGTCGGCTGCAATTAGAAATGAGCAGTTCTTC.

This chain links TRBV28 with TRBJ2-7; D unresolved. Germline V CDR1 and CDR2: MDHEN, SYDVKM. V was shortened by 3 bases and J by 7 bases, with 10 bases between the two germline ends. This CDR3 is 12 amino acids long. The CDR3, as DNA: TGTGCCAGCAGTTTTTCCACACCAGAGCAGTACTTC. This gives the protein CASSFSTPEQYF.

V and J are TRBV6-5 and TRBJ2-3, with 8 positions matching TRBD2. The CDR3 sequence is 15 residues long. Trimming cost V 3 bases and J 2 bases; bases outside gene matches: 4. CDR1 MNHEY and CDR2 SVGAGI come from the germline V gene. This CDR3 reads CASSYAGGITDTQYF. CDR3 in DNA: TGTGCCAGCAGTTATGCGGGAGGAATCACAGATACGCAGTATTTT.

V is TRBV6-5 and J is TRBJ2-3; D is undetermined. V was trimmed by 10 bases and J by 2 bases, leaving 7 bases between them. CDR1 MNHEY and CDR2 SVGAGI come from the germline V gene. This CDR3 region has 11 residues. The CDR3 spells CATQYTDTQYF. Here the CDR3 DNA reads TGTGCCACCCAATACACAGATACGCAGTATTTT.

The gene calls are TRBV27 and TRBJ1-2, with 7 bases identical to TRBD1. The CDR3 loop spans 13 amino acids. CDR1 and CDR2 (germline): MNHEY, SMNVEV (reference sequence). Trimming cost V 5 bases and J 10 bases; bases outside gene matches: 10. The CDR3 nucleotides read TGTGCCAGCAGTATTTCCCCCGGGACAGCCTACACCTTC. Encoded protein: CASSISPGTAYTF.

The gene calls are TRBV9 and TRBJ2-1, with 12 bases identical to TRBD2. This CDR3 is built from 13 residues. The germline V gene encodes CDR1 SGDLS and CDR2 YYNGEE. The junction had 0 bases not matched to a gene; V was cut back by 5 bases and J by 6 bases. CDR3 in DNA: TGTGCCAGCAGGACTAGCGGGAGCAATGAGCAGTTCTTC. Protein product: CASRTSGSNEQFF.

The chain is built from TRBV9 and TRBJ2-1; D gene unclear. Per the germline V gene, CDR1 is SGDLS and CDR2 is YYNGEE. V dropped 4 bases and J dropped 1 base, with 15 bases sitting between them. This CDR3 contains 16 residues. The CDR3 DNA reads as TGTGCCAGCAGCCCCAATGACGGACCTTCCTACAATGAGCAGTTCTTC. Its protein product is CASSPNDGPSYNEQFF.

CDR3 sequence: CASSQGKVGNYGYTF. CDR3 coding DNA: TGCGCCAGCAGCCAAGGAAAGGTGGGGAACTATGGCTACACCTTC. The V call is TRBV4-3, the J call TRBJ1-2, with D unresolved. This CDR3 has 15 residues. The V gene lost 1 base and the J gene lost 2 bases, with 11 bases spanning the gap. Germline V lookup: CDR1 LGHNA, CDR2 YSLEER.

V gene TRBV6-6 combines with J gene TRBJ2-1, with a tentative D call TRBD2 (6 bases). Trimming took 6 bases from V and 11 from J, leaving 20 bases between them. Germline V gene data show CDR1 as MNHNY and CDR2 as SVGAGI (reference sequence). This CDR3 comprises 14 residues. CDR3 in amino acids: CASSPGTGPLKQFF. DNA of the CDR3: TGTGCCAGCAGCCCCGGGACTGGACCTTTAAAGCAGTTCTTC.

The V and J genes are TRBV4-3 and TRBJ1-2; D not certain. V lost 0 bases and J lost 2, with 7 bases in between. CDR3 length: 14 residues. CDR1 and CDR2 (germline): LGHNA, YSLEER. The CDR3 sequence is CASSQDSFNYGYTF. The CDR3 nucleotides read TGCGCCAGCAGCCAAGATTCCTTCAACTATGGCTACACCTTC.

The V and J genes are TRBV4-2 and TRBJ2-5; TRBD2 matches at 14 bases. Germline V lookup: CDR1 LGHNA, CDR2 YNFKEQ. The length of the CDR3 is 17 residues. V was clipped by 2 bases and J by 4 bases; unmatched bases: 6. DNA of the CDR3: TGTGCCAGCAGCCAACTTGGGACTAGCGGGAGTCGAGAGACCCAGTACTTC. This encodes CASSQLGTSGSRETQYF.

V gene TRBV6-1 combines with J gene TRBJ1-5; no definite D call. CDR1 is MNHNS, CDR2 SASEGT, per germline. This CDR3 comprises 15 residues. Trimming removed 6 bases at V and 0 bases at J, with 12 bases between. CDR3 region: CASSERADSNQPQHF. The CDR3 DNA is TGTGCCAGCAGCGAACGAGCAGATAGCAATCAGCCCCAGCATTTT.

The chain carries TRBV5-4 and TRBJ1-3; TRBD1 aligns across 9 bases. V lost 2 bases to trimming and J lost 2 bases; unmatched junction nucleotides: 11. The CDR3 has 18 amino acids. Germline CDR1 and CDR2: SGHNT and YYREEE (reference sequence). The CDR3 loop is CASSFFPPGQGTGNTIYF. Here the CDR3 DNA reads TGTGCCAGCAGCTTTTTTCCCCCGGGACAGGGAACTGGAAACACCATATATTTT.

The rearrangement uses TRBV6-5 and TRBJ2-1, with 9 positions matching TRBD1. Germline-derived CDR1 and CDR2 are MNHEY and SVGAGI. This CDR3 contains 14 residues. With 7 bases clipped from V and 6 bases from J, the junction kept 7 bases outside the gene matches. The CDR3 DNA reads TGTGCCAGCACCCCGGGACAGGGCGCCAATGAGCAGTTCTTC. The encoded protein is CASTPGQGANEQFF.

This rearrangement joins TRBV5-1 to TRBJ1-1, with D uncertain. V dropped 2 bases and J dropped 1 base, with 18 bases sitting between them. CDR3 length: 17 residues. CDR1 is SGHRS and CDR2 is YFSETQ in the germline V gene. The CDR3: CASSFFQRGGENTEAFF. The CDR3 nucleotides are TGCGCCAGCAGCTTCTTCCAACGGGGTGGGGAGAACACTGAAGCTTTCTTT.